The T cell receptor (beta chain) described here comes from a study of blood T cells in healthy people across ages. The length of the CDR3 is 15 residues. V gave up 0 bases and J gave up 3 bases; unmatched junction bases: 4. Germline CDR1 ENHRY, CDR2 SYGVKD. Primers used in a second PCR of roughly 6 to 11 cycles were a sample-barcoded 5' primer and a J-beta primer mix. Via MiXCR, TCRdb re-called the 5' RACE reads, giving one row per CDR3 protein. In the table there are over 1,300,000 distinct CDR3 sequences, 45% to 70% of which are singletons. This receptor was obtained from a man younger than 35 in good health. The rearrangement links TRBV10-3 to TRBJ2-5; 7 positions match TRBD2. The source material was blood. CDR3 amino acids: CAISESGLGEETQYF. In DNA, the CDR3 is TGTGCCATCAGTGAGTCAGGACTAGGGGAAGAGACCCAGTACTTC.